The rows below give T cell receptor beta chains drawn from one sample of a study of blood T cell repertoires in COVID-19. The protocol was immunoSEQ multiplex PCR, while the TCRdb copy is restricted to in-frame clones and leaves out a portion. This repertoire shows some 200,000 clones, about 90% found once; its top ten account for 1.2%. Sequenced sample: peripheral blood. The receptors stem from a young man with acute or convalescent COVID-19. The CDR3 runs from the conserved cysteine through the conserved F or W. The D gene is left open where the match is weak. Clone size is stated in some rows and not others, as once, few, many or a class when expanded.

d_gene,v_gene,j_gene,abundance,CDR3nt,CDR3aa
-,TRBV30,TRBJ1-5,-,TGTGCCTGGAGCCGGGGGTCGGGCAATCAGCCCCAGCATTTT,CAWSRGSGNQPQHF
-,TRBV27,TRBJ1-1,once,TGTGCCAGCAGTTACAGGGATAGCACTGAAGCTTTCTTT,CASSYRDSTEAFF
TRBD2,TRBV3-1/TRBV3-2,TRBJ2-7,-,TGTGCCAGCAGCCAAGTCTCTAGCGGCAGCTCCTACGAGCAGTACTTC,CASSQVSSGSSYEQYF
-,TRBV2,TRBJ1-1,-,TGTGCCAGCGTCGGGGGTCGGGGTGCGAACACTGAAGCTTTCTTT,CASVGGRGANTEAFF
-,TRBV10-2,TRBJ2-1,-,TGCGCCAGCAGACTACACATGACAGGAGGGCAGTTCTTC,CASRLHMTGGQFF
-,TRBV2,TRBJ1-5,-,TGTGCCAGCAGTGAGGGCTATCAGCCCCAGCATTTT,CASSEGYQPQHF
-,TRBV6-2/TRBV6-3,TRBJ2-7,-,TGTGCCAGCAGTTATAACCCACTAGGGACACACACCTACGAGCAGTACTTC,CASSYNPLGTHTYEQYF
-,TRBV30,TRBJ2-2,-,TGTGCAACGCCGACAGCGAACACCGGGGAGCTGTTTTTT,CATPTANTGELFF
-,TRBV6-1,TRBJ1-6,-,TGTGCCAGCAGTGAAGCAGGGGGAGGGAATTCACCCCTCCACTTT,CASSEAGGGNSPLHF
-,TRBV7-2,TRBJ2-3,-,TGTGCCAGCAGCTTGTGGGAGAGCACAGATACGCAGTATTTT,CASSLWESTDTQYF
TRBD1,TRBV7-9,TRBJ1-1,-,TGTGCCAGCAGCAACCCCGGGACAGGGGGCACTGAAGCTTTCTTT,CASSNPGTGGTEAFF
-,TRBV9,TRBJ2-3,-,TGTGCCAGCAGCTTGACCCCGGGGAACACAGATACGCAGTATTTT,CASSLTPGNTDTQYF
-,TRBV7-2,TRBJ1-2,-,TGTGCCAGCAGCTTAGAGGGCAGGGCTTATGGCTACACCTTC,CASSLEGRAYGYTF
TRBD1,TRBV6-5,TRBJ2-7,once,TGTGCCAGCAGTAAACGGACAGGGGACGGGTACGAGCAGTACTTC,CASSKRTGDGYEQYF
-,TRBV2,TRBJ2-2,-,TGTGCCAGCAGTGCCCCAGGCACCGGGGAGCTGTTTTTT,CASSAPGTGELFF
TRBD1,TRBV5-4,TRBJ1-1,-,TGTGCCAGCAGCTACCCCGGGACAGCGAACACTGAAGCTTTCTTT,CASSYPGTANTEAFF
TRBD1,TRBV5-1,TRBJ1-4,-,TGCGCCAGCAGCTTGGCGGGACAGGGTAGTGAAAAACTGTTTTTT,CASSLAGQGSEKLFF
-,TRBV28,TRBJ1-1,-,TGTGCCAGCAGTTGGGGAGTCGGGAACACTGAAGCTTTCTTT,CASSWGVGNTEAFF
-,TRBV30,TRBJ2-7,-,TGTGCCTGGAGCTGGATCGCAGGGTCGTACGAGCAGTACTTC,CAWSWIAGSYEQYF
TRBD1,TRBV6-5,TRBJ1-1,-,TGTGCCAGCAGTTACTCACACAGGGGTAGCACTGAAGCTTTCTTT,CASSYSHRGSTEAFF
TRBD2,TRBV9,TRBJ2-5,-,TGTGCCAGCAGCTTCGGACTAGCGGAAAAGGGAAAGACCCAGTACTTC,CASSFGLAEKGKTQYF
-,TRBV5-4,TRBJ2-2,-,TGTGCCAGCAGCTTGAGCCTTACCGGGGAGCTGTTTTTT,CASSLSLTGELFF
-,TRBV5-4,TRBJ1-6,-,TGTGCCAGCAGCTTTTGGCAGGGTGATTCACCCCTCCACTTT,CASSFWQGDSPLHF
-,TRBV29-1,TRBJ2-1,-,TGCAGCGTTGAAGACCCGACCCCTCTAGAATATGAGCAGTTCTTC,CSVEDPTPLEYEQFF
-,TRBV7-8,TRBJ1-5,-,TGTGCCAGCAGCTCCTACAGGGTGGGGAACGGTCAGCCCCAGCATTTT,CASSSYRVGNGQPQHF
TRBD1,TRBV28,TRBJ1-1,-,TGTGCCAGCAGTTTGGCAGGGGGCGGAGCTTTCTTT,CASSLAGGGAFF